The sequence of this TCR beta chain was determined in a study of cytomegalovirus exposure and HLA in healthy donors. Study information: Assignment to the Caucasian-associated ancestry cluster applied to approximately 79% of the roughly 410 genotyped donors.

The germline V gene has CDR1 SNHLY and CDR2 FYNNEI. V gave up 2 bases and J gave up 5 bases, with 10 bases separating them. The CDR3 has 13 residues. The PCR employed 60 Vbeta primers together with 13 Jbeta primers. The table came from immunoSEQ multiplex PCR; TCRdb's copy has only in-frame clones and leaves some out. The data contain around 180,000 clones, 78% of them singletons. Source material: PBMCs. The J gene is TRBJ2-7, the V gene TRBV2; D gene uncertain. The receptor was derived from a woman in her twenties or thirties in good health and CMV-seropositive. CDR3 coding DNA: TGTGCCAGCAGTGAATGGAGCACTCACGAGCAGTACTTC. Protein: CASSEWSTHEQYF.